This TCR beta chain was sequenced for a study of CD8+ T cells in alopecia areata (dated by TCRdb to 2016 to 2019). Broadly, across the study: The treated patients, all with moderate-to-severe alopecia areata, were enrolled in an open-label pilot trial of oral tofacitinib given at 5 to 10 mg twice daily. Patients received tofacitinib for 6 to 18 months and were then followed off drug for 6 months to check for delayed response and recurrence. In treated patients, disease severity was measured using the SALT score, which gives the percentage of scalp surface area affected. High-throughput TCRbeta sequencing was used to examine T cell clonal expansion in alopecia areata in both the C3H/HeJ mouse model and human patients. On the human side, TCRbeta sequencing was run on scalp tissue and on sorted CD4+ and CD8+ peripheral blood T cells from healthy controls and from alopecia areata patients with either patchy or totalis/universalis disease. Biopsies were taken from tofacitinib-treated patients at baseline and at 4 and 24 weeks of treatment, and a later scalp biopsy was taken in several of the tofacitinib-treated patients. Scalp clonality was compared among normal scalp (n=4), patchy alopecia areata scalp (n=8), and alopecia totalis/universalis scalp (n=8). The RNA source kit depended on sample type: the PAXgene miRNA kit for fixed scalp, the miRNeasy kit for PBMCs, and the RNeasy kit for mouse skin. TCRbeta CDR3 regions were amplified by immunoSEQ multiplex PCR with 35 Vbeta forward and 13 Jbeta reverse primers.

Worth noting for this clone: Its antigen has not been determined. No base quality values were provided; no much bigger clone lies one nucleotide off.

The library was generated by the immunoSEQ multiplex PCR assay. For TCR sequencing, RNA was extracted from every sample and reverse transcribed into cDNA to serve as template. First-strand cDNA was synthesized using SuperScript III with a 2:1 mix of oligo-dT and random hexamers. Amplification bias was assessed with a synthetic immune receptor repertoire, and residual bias was removed computationally. The study's processing was this. Raw reads were preprocessed to remove errors, and CDR3 was defined according to IMGT conventions as the region from the conserved cysteine to phenylalanine. To get clonality, Shannon entropy was normalized by log2 of the number of productive unique TCRs and the result was subtracted from 1. CD4 or CD8 identity of scalp clones was inferred by cross-referencing scalp TCRbeta sequences with sorted blood CD4 and CD8 repertoires. What TCRdb holds here is the immuneACCESS table cut down to in-frame rearrangements. Part of the clones is not present; checked against another copy, under half of the missing clones reflect an unresolved V gene, and the others are unexplained. V and J calls and clone size are as listed in that table; D and trimming were resolved from the DNA. This sample comprises fewer than 250,000 clones, 50% to 60% of them detected only once. The ten largest clonotypes hold roughly 0.7% of the sample.

The CDR3 measures 11 amino acids from cysteine to phenylalanine. Only the CDR3 DNA stays, 33 bases, in frame from base 1. From the germline V gene (reference sequence), CDR1 is DFQATT and CDR2 is SNEGSKA. V sheds 3 bases and J sheds 4 bases, leaving 3 bases between their ends. The sample's time point label is to be understood as: less than five weeks on oral tofacitinib. Read against the paper, the sample's treatment or condition label means: oral pan-JAK inhibitor, 5-10 mg twice daily. Lesional scalp punch biopsies and peripheral blood were obtained from alopecia areata patients. After PBMCs were isolated by density centrifugation and stained for CD3, CD4 and CD8, a FACSAria was used to sort CD4+ and CD8+ T cells. The investigation overall reported the following: Compared with normal scalp, lesional scalp had higher clonality and more expanded CD8+ clones, particularly in alopecia totalis/universalis, a pattern that suggests antigenic drive. Tofacitinib significantly decreased scalp clonality and the number of expanded CD8+ clones among the top 100 scalp clones. Compared with mice, TCR sequences shared between patients were less clear, possibly partly because of HLA diversity across the patient population. Unlike mouse skin, where gammadelta T cells dominate, normal human skin contains resident alphabeta T cells that get sequenced too, which complicates analysis of the scalp TCR repertoire. The treated cohort was small, with a single nonresponder, so links between baseline CD8+ expansion and response need larger studies. During tofacitinib treatment, many expanded lesional clones remained in scalp and blood, and this persistence may partly explain relapse after treatment is stopped.

The receptor was isolated from a human donor with alopecia areata. The rearranged chain carries TRBV20-1 and TRBJ2-2; a confident D gene designation cannot be given. The specimen was CD4+ T cells sorted from blood, collected at week 4, from a patient treated with tofacitinib. DNA sequence: TGCAGTGCTAGCTCCACCGGGGAGCTGTTTTTT. Its translation is CSASSTGELFF.